The entry that follows covers one T cell receptor beta chain sequence. What it binds is unknown. This sample is part of a study of CD8 T cells in Susac syndrome. With 1 base removed from V and 5 bases from J, the gap between germline ends came to 10 bases. The CDR3 spans 14 residues. CDR1 and CDR2 (germline): SGHKS, YYEKEE (reference sequence). Study-wide points: It was acknowledged in the study that the number of individuals who were included in its TCR sequencing and HLA analysis was relatively small.

Sequencing of TCR beta covered CD8+ and CD4+ T cells obtained from blood. The study used treatment-naive patients who had stable or active relapsing-remitting disease as multiple sclerosis controls. FACS was used to enrich TEMRA cells, whereas the CD8+ and CD4+ T cells were obtained by negative isolation. With random hexamers, reverse transcription was performed on about 0.45 to 1 ug of RNA. One entry per CDR3 protein results from TCRdb running MiXCR on the immunoSEQ multiplex PCR reads. The sample records approximately 280,000 distinct CDR3 sequences, about 85% being singletons. The clonotype comes from a human donor with multiple sclerosis. Sequencing input: CD8+ T cells from PBMCs. The rearrangement links TRBV5-5 to TRBJ2-1; perhaps TRBD2 as D (5 bases). The CDR3 DNA reads as TGTGCCAGCAGCTTGAATAGCGACAACAATGAGCAGTTCTTC. This sequence encodes CASSLNSDNNEQFF.